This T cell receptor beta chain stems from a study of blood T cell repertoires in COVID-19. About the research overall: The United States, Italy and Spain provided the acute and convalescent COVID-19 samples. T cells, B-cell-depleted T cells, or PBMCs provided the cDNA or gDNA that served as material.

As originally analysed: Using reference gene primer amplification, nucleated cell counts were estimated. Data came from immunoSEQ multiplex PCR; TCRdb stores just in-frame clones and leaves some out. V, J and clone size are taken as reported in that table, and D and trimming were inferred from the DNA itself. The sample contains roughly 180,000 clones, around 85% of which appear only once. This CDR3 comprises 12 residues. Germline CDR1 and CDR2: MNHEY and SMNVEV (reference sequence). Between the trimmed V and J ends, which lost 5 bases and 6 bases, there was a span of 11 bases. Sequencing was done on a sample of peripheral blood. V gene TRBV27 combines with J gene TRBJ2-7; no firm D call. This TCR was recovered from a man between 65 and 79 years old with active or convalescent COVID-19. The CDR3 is CASSLGFGEQYF. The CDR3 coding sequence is TGTGCCAGCAGTCTCGGGTTTGGCGAGCAGTACTTC.